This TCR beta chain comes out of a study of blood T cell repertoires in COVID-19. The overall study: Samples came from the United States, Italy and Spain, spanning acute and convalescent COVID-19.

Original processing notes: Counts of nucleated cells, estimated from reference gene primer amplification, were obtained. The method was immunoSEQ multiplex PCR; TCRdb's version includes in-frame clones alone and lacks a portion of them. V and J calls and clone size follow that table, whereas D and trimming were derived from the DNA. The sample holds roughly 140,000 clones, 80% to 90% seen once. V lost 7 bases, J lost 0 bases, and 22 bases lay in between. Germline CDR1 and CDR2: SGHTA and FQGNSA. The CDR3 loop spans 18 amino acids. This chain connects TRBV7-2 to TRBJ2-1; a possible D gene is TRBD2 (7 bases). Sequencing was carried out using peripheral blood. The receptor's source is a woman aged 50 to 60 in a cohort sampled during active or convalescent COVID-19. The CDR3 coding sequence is TGTGCCAGCACTCGCGGAGTGGGGGGGCTGAGCTCCTACAATGAGCAGTTCTTC. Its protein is CASTRGVGGLSSYNEQFF.